This record covers a single TCR beta chain. Its antigen remains unknown. Germline V gives CDR1 SQVTM, CDR2 ANQGSEA. The CDR3 length is 14 residues. V lost 0 bases and J 2 bases, leaving 8 bases between the germline ends. This specimen belongs to a study of shared clonotypes between healthy human individuals. Study-level information: Serving as donors were two women and a few men, whose ages spanned 18 to 49.

Several immunoSEQ plates received, in even portions, the genomic DNA of each subset. Repertoires were generated with immunoSEQ multiplex PCR, while TCRdb's copy carries only in-frame clones and drops some. There are about 690,000 clones in the sample; 90% occur only once, and about 34% lies in the top ten. Study-wide points: Several donors held about 5% of naive CD4 clonotypes in common.

Sequences were obtained from memory CD8+ T cells from PBMCs. As to subset: CD45RO+ cells pooled with CCR7-negative TemRA cells. The TCR comes from a man between 18 and 29 years old in good health. Some clones in this sample may be carry-over from other donors' samples. This sequence joins TRBV29-1 and TRBJ1-5; D unclear. The CDR3 loop is CSVEDWTGNQPQHF. Written as DNA, the CDR3 is TGCAGCGTTGAAGATTGGACCGGCAATCAGCCCCAGCATTTT.